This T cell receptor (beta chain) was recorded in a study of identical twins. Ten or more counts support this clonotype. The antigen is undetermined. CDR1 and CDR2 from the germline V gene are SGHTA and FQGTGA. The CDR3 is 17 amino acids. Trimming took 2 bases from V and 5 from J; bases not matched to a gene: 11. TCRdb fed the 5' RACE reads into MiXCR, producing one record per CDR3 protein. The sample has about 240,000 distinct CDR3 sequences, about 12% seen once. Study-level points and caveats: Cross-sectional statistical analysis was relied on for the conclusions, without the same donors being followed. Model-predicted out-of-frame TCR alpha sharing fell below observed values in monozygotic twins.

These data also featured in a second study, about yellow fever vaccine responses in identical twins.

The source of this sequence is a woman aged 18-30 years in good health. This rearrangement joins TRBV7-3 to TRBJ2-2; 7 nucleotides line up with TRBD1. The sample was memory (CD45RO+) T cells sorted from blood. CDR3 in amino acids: CASSLVKSGQSTGELFF. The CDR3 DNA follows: TGTGCCAGCAGCTTAGTAAAATCGGGACAGAGTACCGGGGAGCTGTTTTTT.